This TCR beta chain was sequenced in a study of cytomegalovirus exposure and HLA in healthy donors. The PCR had 60 Vbeta and 13 Jbeta primers. Profiled with immunoSEQ multiplex PCR; TCRdb holds only in-frame clones, not every one. The sample consists of around 110,000 clones, under 90% of them appearing once. To note about this clone: Germline is not matched at one junction end, which may reflect a read error.

This CDR3 has 16 residues. The germline gives CDR1 MDHEN, CDR2 SYDVKM. The TCR originated in a woman aged 30 to 39 in good health and CMV-seronegative. Sequenced: PBMCs. J is TRBJ2-2 and V is TRBV28; 8 bases fit TRBD2. The CDR3 sequence: CASRPTGTRNSGELFF. CDR3 nucleotides: TGTGCCAGCAGACCTACCGGGACTAGGAACAGCGGGGAGCTGTTTTTT.